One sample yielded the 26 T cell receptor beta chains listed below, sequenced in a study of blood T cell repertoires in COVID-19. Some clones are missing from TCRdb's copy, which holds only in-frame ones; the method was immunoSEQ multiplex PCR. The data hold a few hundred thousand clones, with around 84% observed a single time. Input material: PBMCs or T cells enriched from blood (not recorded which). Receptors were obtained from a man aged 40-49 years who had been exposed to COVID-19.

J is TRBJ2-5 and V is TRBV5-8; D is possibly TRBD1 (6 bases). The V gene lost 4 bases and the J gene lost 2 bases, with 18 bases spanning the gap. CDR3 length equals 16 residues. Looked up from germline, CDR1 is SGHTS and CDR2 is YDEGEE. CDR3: CASSEGALQGQETQYF. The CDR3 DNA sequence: TGTGCCAGCAGCGAGGGAGCCTTACAGGGACAAGAGACCCAGTACTTC.

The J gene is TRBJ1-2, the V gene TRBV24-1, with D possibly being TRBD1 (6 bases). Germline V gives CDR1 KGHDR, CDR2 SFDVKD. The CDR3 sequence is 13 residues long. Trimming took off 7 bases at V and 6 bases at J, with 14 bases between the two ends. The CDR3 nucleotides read TGTGCCACCAGAGATGGACAGTTCGATGGCTACACCTTC. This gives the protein CATRDGQFDGYTF.

The CDR3 is CASSFRSQREGRYNEQFF. CDR3 sequence (DNA): TGTGCCAGCAGCTTCAGATCTCAGCGGGAGGGCCGGTACAATGAGCAGTTCTTC. This rearrangement joins TRBV7-9 to TRBJ2-1; 10 positions match TRBD2. The CDR3 is 18 amino acids. The germline CDR1 and CDR2 sequences are SEHNR and FQNEAQ (reference sequence). After removal of 3 bases from V and 4 bases from J, the junction contained 12 bases not matched to a gene. Using reference TRBV7-9 and TRBJ2-1 for the parts outside the CDR3, the full variable domain is DTGVSQNPRHKITKRGQNVTFRCDPISEHNRLYWYRQTLGQGPEFLTYFQNEAQLEKSRLLSDRFSAERPKGSFSTLEIQRTEQGDSAMYLCASSFRSQREGRYNEQFFGPGTRLTVL.

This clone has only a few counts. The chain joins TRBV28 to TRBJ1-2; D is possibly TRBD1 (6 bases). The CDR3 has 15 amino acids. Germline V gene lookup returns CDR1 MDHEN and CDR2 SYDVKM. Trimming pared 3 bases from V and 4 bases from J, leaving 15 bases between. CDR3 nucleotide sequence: TGTGCCAGCAGTTTTGGGGGGGGACAAACCTATGGCTACACCTTC. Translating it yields CASSFGGGQTYGYTF.

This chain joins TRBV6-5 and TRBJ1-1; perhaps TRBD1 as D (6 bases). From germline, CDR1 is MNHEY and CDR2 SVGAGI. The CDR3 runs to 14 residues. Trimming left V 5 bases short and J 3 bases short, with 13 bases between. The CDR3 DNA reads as TGTGCCAGCAGTAGGGGGGGGTTGGACACTGAAGCTTTCTTT. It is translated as CASSRGGLDTEAFF.

Here the CDR3 reads CASSQEGTVNSPLHF. CDR3 in DNA: TGCGCCAGCAGCCAAGAGGGGACAGTAAATTCACCCCTCCACTTT. The chain recombines TRBV4-1 with TRBJ1-6, with 7 bases identical to TRBD1. The CDR3 length is 15 residues. V shed 0 bases and J 7 bases; nucleotides not matched to a gene: 3. Germline V CDR1 and CDR2: MGHRA, YSYEKL.

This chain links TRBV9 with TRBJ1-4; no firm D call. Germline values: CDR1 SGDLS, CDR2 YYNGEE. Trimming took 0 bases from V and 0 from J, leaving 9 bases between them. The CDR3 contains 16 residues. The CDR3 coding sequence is TGTGCCAGCAGCGTAGCTATACGTGCAACTAATGAAAAACTGTTTTTT. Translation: CASSVAIRATNEKLFF. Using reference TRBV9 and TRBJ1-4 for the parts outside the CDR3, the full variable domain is DSGVTQTPKHLITATGQRVTLRCSPRSGDLSVYWYQQSLDQGLQFLIQYYNGEERAKGNILERFSAQQFPDLHSELNLSSLELGDSALYFCASSVAIRATNEKLFFGSGTQLSVL.

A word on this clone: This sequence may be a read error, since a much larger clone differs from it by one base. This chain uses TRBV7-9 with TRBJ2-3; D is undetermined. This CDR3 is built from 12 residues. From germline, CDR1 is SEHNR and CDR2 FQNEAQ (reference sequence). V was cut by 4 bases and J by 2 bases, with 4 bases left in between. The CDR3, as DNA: TGTGCCAGCAGCTCTATCACAGATACGCAGTATTTT. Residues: CASSSITDTQYF. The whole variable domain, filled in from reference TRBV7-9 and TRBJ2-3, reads DTGVSQNPRHKITKRGQNVTFRCDPISEHNRLYWYRQTLGQGPEFLTYFQNEAQLEKSRLLSDRFSAERPKGSFSTLEIQRTEQGDSAMYLCASSSITDTQYFGPGTRLTVL.

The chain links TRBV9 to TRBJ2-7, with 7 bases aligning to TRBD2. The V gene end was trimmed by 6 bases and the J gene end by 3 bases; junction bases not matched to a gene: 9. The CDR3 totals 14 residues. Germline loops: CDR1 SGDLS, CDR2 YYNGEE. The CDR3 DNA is TGTGCCAGCACCTTGGGGGGGGAAGGCTACGAGCAGTACTTC. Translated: CASTLGGEGYEQYF. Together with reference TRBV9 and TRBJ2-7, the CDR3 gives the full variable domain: DSGVTQTPKHLITATGQRVTLRCSPRSGDLSVYWYQQSLDQGLQFLIQYYNGEERAKGNILERFSAQQFPDLHSELNLSSLELGDSALYFCASTLGGEGYEQYFGPGTRLTVT.

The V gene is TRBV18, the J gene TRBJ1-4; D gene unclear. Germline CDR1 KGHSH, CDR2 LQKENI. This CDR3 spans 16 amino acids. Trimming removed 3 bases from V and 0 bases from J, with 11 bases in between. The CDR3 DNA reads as TGTGCCAGCTCACCGAGCAGGATGACAACTAATGAAAAACTGTTTTTT. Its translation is CASSPSRMTTNEKLFF.

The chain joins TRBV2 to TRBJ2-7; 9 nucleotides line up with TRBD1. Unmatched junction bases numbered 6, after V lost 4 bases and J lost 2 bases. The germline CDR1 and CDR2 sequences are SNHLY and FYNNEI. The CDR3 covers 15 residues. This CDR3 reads CASSGRDRATYEQYF. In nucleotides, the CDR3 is TGTGCCAGCAGTGGCCGGGACAGGGCGACCTACGAGCAGTACTTC.

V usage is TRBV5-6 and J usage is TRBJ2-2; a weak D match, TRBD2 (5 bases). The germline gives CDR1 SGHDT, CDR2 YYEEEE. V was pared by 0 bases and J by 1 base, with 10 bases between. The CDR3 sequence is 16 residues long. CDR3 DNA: TGTGCCAGCAGCTTGGGTCCAGCGGTGAACACCGGGGAGCTGTTTTTT. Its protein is CASSLGPAVNTGELFF.

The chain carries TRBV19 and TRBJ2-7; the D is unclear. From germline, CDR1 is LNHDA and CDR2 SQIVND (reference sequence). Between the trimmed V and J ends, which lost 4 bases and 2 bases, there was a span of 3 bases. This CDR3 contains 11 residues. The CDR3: CASSTTYEQYF. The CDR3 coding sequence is TGTGCCAGTAGTACCACCTACGAGCAGTACTTC.

CDR3 DNA: TGTGCCAGCAGCGTAGATTGGGGCGGTGAGCAGTTCTTC. It encodes CASSVDWGGEQFF. This chain connects TRBV9 to TRBJ2-1, with D possibly TRBD1 on 5 matching bases. The CDR3 is made up of 13 amino acids. The germline V gene encodes CDR1 SGDLS and CDR2 YYNGEE. Trimming removed 0 bases from V and 9 bases from J, with 10 bases in between.

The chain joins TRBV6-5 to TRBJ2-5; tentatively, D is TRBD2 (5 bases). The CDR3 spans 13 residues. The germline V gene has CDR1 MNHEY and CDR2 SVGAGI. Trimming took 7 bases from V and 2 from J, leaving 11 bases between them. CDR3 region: CASIGQRQETQYF. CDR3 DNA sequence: TGTGCCAGCATCGGCCAGCGGCAAGAGACCCAGTACTTC.

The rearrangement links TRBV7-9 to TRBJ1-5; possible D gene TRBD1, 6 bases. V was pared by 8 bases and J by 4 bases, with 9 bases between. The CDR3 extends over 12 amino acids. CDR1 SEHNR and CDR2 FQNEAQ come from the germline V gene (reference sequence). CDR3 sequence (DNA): TGTGCCAGCGGAGACAGGAATCAGCCCCAGCATTTT. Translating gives CASGDRNQPQHF.

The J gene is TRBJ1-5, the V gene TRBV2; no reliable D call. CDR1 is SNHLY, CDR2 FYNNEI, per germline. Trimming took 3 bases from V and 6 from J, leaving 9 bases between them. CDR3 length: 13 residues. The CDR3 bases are TGTGCCAGCAGTGAGGGCTATGGTCAGCCCCAGCATTTT. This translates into CASSEGYGQPQHF.

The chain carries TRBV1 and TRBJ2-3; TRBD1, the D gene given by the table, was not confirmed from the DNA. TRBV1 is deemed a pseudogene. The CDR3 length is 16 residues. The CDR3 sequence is CTSSQRQGRSTDTQYF. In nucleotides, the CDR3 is TGCACCAGCAGCCAAAGACAGGGGCGAAGCACAGATACGCAGTATTTT.

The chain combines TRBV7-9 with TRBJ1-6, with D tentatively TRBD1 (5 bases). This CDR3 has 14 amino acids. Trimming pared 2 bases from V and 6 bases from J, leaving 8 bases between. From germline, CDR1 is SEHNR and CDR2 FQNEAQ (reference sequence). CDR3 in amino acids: CASSLSGVNSPLHF. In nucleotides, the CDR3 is TGTGCCAGCAGCTTATCGGGGGTTAATTCACCCCTCCACTTT.

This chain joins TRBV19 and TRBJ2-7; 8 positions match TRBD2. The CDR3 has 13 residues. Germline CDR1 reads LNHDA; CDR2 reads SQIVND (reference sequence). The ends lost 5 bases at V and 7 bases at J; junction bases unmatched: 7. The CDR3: CASSPGLGFEQYF. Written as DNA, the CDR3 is TGTGCCAGTAGTCCGGGACTAGGGTTTGAGCAGTACTTC.

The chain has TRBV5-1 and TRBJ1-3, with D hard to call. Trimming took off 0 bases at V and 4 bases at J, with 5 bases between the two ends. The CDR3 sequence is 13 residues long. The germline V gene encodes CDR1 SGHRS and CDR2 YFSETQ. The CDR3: CASSLAPGNTIYF. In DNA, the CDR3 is TGCGCCAGCAGCTTGGCCCCGGGAAACACCATATATTTT.

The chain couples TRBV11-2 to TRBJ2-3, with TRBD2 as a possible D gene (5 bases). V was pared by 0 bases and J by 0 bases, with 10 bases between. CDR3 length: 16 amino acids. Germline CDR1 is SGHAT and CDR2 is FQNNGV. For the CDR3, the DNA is TGTGCCAGCAGCTTAGATGTTGGGAGAAGCACAGATACGCAGTATTTT. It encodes CASSLDVGRSTDTQYF.

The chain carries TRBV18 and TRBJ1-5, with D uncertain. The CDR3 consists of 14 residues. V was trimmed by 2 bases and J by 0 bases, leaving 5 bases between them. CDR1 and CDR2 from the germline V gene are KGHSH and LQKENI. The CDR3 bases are TGTGCCAGCTCACCAACAGATAGCAATCAGCCCCAGCATTTT. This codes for CASSPTDSNQPQHF.

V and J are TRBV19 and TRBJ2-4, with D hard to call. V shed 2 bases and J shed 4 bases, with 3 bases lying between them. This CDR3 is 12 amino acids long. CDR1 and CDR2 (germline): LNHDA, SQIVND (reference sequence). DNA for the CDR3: TGTGCCAGTAGTATACAAAAAAACATTCAGTACTTC. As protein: CASSIQKNIQYF.

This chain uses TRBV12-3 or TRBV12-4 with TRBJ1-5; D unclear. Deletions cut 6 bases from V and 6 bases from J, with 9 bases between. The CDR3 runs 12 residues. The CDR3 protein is CASRARIQPQHF. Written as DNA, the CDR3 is TGTGCCAGCAGAGCGAGGATTCAGCCCCAGCATTTT.

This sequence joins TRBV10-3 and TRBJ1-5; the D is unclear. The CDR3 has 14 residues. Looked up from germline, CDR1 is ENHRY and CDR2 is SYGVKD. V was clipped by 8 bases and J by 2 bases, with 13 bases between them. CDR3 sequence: CAIARDLGNQPQHF. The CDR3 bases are TGTGCCATCGCCCGGGATTTGGGCAATCAGCCCCAGCATTTT.